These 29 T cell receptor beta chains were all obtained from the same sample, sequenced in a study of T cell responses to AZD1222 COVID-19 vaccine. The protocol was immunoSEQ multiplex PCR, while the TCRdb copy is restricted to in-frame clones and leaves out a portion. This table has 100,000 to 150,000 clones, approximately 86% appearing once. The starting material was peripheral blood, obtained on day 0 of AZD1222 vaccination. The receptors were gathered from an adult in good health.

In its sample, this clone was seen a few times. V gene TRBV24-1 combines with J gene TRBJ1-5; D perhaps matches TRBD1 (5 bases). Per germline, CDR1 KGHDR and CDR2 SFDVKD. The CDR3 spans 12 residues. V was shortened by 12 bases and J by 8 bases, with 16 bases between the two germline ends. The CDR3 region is CAAGTGTKPQHF. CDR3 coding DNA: TGTGCCGCCGGGACGGGGACCAAGCCCCAGCATTTT.

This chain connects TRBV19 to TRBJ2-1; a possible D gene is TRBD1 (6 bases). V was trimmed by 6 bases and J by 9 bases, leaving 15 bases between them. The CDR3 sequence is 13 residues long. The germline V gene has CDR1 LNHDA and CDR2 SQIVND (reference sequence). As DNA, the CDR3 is TGTGCCAGTAGCCCCTCGCGCAGGGGTGAGCAGTTCTTC. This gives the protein CASSPSRRGEQFF.

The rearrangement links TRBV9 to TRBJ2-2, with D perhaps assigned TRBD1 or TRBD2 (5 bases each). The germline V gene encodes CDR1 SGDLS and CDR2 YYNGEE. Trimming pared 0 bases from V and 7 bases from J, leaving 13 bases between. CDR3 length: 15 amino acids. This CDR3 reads CASSVATGLSGELFF. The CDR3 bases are TGTGCCAGCAGCGTAGCTACGGGGCTGAGCGGGGAGCTGTTTTTT. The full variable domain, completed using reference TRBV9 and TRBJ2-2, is DSGVTQTPKHLITATGQRVTLRCSPRSGDLSVYWYQQSLDQGLQFLIQYYNGEERAKGNILERFSAQQFPDLHSELNLSSLELGDSALYFCASSVATGLSGELFFGEGSRLTVL.

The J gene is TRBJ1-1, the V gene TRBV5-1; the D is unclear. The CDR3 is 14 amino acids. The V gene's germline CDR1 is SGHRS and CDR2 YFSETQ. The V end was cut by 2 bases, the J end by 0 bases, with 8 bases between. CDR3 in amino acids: CASSFSHLNTEAFF. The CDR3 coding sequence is TGCGCCAGCAGCTTCTCCCATTTGAACACTGAAGCTTTCTTT.

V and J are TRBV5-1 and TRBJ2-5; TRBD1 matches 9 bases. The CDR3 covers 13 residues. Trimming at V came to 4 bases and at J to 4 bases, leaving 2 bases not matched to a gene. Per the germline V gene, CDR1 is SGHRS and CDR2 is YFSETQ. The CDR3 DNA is TGCGCCAGCAGCGGGGGACAGGGAGAGACCCAGTACTTC. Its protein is CASSGGQGETQYF.

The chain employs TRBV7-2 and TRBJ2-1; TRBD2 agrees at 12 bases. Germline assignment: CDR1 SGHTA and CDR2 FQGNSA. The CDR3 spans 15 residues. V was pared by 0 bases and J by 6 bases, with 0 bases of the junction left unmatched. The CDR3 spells CASSLATSGSNEQFF. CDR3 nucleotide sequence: TGTGCCAGCAGCTTAGCGACTAGCGGGAGCAATGAGCAGTTCTTC.

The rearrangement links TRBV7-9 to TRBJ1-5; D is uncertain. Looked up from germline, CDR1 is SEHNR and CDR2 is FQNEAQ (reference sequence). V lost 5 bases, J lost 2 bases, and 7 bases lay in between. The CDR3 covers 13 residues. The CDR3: CASSQDGNQPQHF. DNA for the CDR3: TGTGCCAGCAGCCAAGATGGCAATCAGCCCCAGCATTTT. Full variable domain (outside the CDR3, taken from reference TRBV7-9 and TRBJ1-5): DTGVSQNPRHKITKRGQNVTFRCDPISEHNRLYWYRQTLGQGPEFLTYFQNEAQLEKSRLLSDRFSAERPKGSFSTLEIQRTEQGDSAMYLCASSQDGNQPQHFGDGTRLSIL.

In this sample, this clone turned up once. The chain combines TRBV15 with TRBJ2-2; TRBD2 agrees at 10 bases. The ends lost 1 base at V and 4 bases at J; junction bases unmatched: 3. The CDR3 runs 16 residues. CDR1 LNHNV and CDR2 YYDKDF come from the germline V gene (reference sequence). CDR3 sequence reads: CATSRAPSGGTGELFF. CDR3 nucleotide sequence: TGTGCCACCAGCAGAGCTCCTAGCGGGGGCACCGGGGAGCTGTTTTTT.

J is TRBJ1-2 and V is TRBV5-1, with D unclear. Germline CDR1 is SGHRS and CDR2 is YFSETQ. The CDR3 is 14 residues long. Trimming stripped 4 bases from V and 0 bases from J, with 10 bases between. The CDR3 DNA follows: TGCGCCAGCAGCGCCCGTCTAGCTAACTATGGCTACACCTTC. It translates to CASSARLANYGYTF.

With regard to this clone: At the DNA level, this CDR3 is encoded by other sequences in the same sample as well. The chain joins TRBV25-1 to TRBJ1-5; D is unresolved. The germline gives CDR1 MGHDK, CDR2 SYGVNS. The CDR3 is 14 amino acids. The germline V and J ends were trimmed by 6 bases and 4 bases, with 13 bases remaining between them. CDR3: CASSRGGGNQPQHF. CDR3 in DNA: TGTGCCAGCAGCAGAGGAGGAGGGAATCAGCCCCAGCATTTT.

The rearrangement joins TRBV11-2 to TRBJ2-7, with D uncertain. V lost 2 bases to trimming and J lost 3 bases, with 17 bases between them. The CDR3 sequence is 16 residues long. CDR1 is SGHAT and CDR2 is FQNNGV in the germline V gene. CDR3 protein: CASSLSVGGKDYEQYF. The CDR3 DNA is TGTGCCAGCAGCTTAAGCGTTGGTGGCAAAGACTACGAGCAGTACTTC.

CDR3 in DNA: TGTGCCAGCAGGGACAGTCGAATCGCAACTAATGAAAAACTGTTTTTT. This codes for CASRDSRIATNEKLFF. The chain has TRBV7-9 and TRBJ1-4; D is perhaps TRBD1 (6 bases). Germline lookup yields CDR1 SEHNR and CDR2 FQNEAQ (reference sequence). This CDR3 is 16 amino acids long. With 6 bases removed from V and 0 bases from J, the gap between germline ends came to 14 bases.

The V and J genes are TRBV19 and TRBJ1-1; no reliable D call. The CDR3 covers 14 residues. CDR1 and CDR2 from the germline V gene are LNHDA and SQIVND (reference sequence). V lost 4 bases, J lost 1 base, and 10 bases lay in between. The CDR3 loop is CASSTRTENTEAFF. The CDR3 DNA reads TGTGCCAGTAGTACTCGGACGGAGAACACTGAAGCTTTCTTT.

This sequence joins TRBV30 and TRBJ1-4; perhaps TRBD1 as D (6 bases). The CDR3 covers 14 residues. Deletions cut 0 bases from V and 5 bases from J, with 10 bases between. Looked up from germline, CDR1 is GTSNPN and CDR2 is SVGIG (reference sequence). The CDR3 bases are TGTGCCTGGAGTGTCCGGGACAAGAATGAAAAACTGTTTTTT. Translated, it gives CAWSVRDKNEKLFF.

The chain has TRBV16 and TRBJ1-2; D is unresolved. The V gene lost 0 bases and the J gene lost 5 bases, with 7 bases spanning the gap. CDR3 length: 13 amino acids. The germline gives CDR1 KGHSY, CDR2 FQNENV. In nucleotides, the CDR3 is TGTGCCAGCAGCCAATCGTCCGGGTATGGCTACACCTTC. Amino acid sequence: CASSQSSGYGYTF. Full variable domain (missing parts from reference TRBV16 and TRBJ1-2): GEEVAQTPKHLVRGEGQKAKLYCAPIKGHSYVFWYQQVLKNEFKFLISFQNENVFDETGMPKERFSAKCLPNSPCSLEIQATKLEDSAVYFCASSQSSGYGYTFGSGTRLTVV.

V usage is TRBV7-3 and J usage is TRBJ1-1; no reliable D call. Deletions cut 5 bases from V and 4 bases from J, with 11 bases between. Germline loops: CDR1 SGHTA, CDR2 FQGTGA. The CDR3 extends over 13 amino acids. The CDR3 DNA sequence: TGTGCCAGCAGCGGAGATGGTGGCACTGAAGCTTTCTTT. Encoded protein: CASSGDGGTEAFF.

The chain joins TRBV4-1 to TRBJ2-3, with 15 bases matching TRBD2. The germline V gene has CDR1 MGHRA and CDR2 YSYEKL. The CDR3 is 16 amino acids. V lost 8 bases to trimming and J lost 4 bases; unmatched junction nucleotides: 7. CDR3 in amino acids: CASSPGTSGRSDTQYF. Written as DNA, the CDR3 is TGCGCCAGCTCCCCGGGGACTAGCGGGAGGTCAGATACGCAGTATTTT.

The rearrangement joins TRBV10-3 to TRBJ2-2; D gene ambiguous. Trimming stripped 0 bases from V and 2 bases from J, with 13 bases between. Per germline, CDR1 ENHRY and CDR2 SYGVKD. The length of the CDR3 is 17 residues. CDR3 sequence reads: CAISESKSGLNTGELFF. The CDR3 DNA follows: TGTGCCATCAGTGAGTCTAAGTCTGGCCTTAACACCGGGGAGCTGTTTTTT.

The CDR3, as DNA: TGTGCCAGCAGTTCGGACAGGGCCGAGACCCAGTACTTC. Translated: CASSSDRAETQYF. The genes are TRBV6-5 and TRBJ2-5; the match to TRBD1 covers 8 bases. CDR1 and CDR2 from the germline V gene are MNHEY and SVGAGI. The J segment lost 5 bases and the V segment lost 4 bases, leaving 3 bases of the junction unmatched. This CDR3 is 13 amino acids long.

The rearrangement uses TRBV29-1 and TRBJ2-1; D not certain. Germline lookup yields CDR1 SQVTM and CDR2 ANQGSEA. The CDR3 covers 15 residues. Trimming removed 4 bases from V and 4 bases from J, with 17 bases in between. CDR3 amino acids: CSVGFDLGSYNEQFF. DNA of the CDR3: TGCAGCGTTGGATTTGACCTAGGCTCGTACAATGAGCAGTTCTTC.

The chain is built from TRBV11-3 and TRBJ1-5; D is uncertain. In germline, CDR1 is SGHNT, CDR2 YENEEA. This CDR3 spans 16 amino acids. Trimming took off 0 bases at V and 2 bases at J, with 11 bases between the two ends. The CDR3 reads CASSLESWGGNQPQHF. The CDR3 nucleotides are TGTGCCAGCAGCTTAGAGTCGTGGGGTGGCAATCAGCCCCAGCATTTT.

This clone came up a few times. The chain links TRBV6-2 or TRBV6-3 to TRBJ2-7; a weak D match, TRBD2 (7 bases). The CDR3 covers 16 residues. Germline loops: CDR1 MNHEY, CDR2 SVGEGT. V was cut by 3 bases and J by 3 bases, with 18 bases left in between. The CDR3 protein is CASSYKGDYAGYEQYF. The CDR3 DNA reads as TGTGCCAGCAGTTATAAGGGGGACTACGCCGGCTACGAGCAGTACTTC.

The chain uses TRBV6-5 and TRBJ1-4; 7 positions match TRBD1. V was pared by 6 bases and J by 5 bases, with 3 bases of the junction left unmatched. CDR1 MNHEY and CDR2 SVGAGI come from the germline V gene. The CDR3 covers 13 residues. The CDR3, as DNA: TGTGCCAGCAGGAGACAGGGAAATGAAAAACTGTTTTTT. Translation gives CASRRQGNEKLFF.

CDR3 sequence: CAISGRDRASGEQFF. CDR3 bases: TGTGCCATCAGTGGCCGGGACAGGGCCTCGGGTGAGCAGTTCTTC. The chain carries TRBV10-3 and TRBJ2-1, with 9 bases lining up with TRBD1. V gave up 4 bases and J gave up 9 bases; unmatched junction bases: 10. Germline V gene lookup returns CDR1 ENHRY and CDR2 SYGVKD. This CDR3 spans 15 amino acids.

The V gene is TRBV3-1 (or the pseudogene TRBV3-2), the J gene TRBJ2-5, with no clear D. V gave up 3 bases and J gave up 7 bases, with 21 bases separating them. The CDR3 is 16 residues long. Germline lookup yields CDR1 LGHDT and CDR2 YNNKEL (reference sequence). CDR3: CASSQRLQRETGTQYF. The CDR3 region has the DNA TGTGCCAGCAGCCAGAGGCTGCAGCGAGAGACTGGGACCCAGTACTTC.

CDR3 loop: CASSIDPYGNSPLHF. Here the CDR3 DNA reads TGTGCCAGTAGTATAGACCCTTATGGCAATTCACCCCTCCACTTT. This chain connects TRBV19 to TRBJ1-6; D is ambiguous. V lost 0 bases to trimming and J lost 7 bases, with 10 bases between them. This CDR3 is built from 15 residues. The germline V gene encodes CDR1 LNHDA and CDR2 SQIVND (reference sequence).

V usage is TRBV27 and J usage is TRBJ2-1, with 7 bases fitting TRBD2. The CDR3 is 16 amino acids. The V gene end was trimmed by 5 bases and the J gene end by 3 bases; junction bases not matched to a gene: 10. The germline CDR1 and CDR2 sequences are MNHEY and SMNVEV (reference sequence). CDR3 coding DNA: TGTGCCAGCAGTCCCATTACTAGCGCAAGCTACAATGAGCAGTTCTTC. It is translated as CASSPITSASYNEQFF.

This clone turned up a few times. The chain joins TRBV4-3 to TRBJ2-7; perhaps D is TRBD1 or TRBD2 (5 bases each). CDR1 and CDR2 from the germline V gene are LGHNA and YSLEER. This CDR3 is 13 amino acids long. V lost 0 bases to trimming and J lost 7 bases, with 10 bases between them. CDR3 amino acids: CASSQEGWGEQYF. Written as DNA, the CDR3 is TGCGCCAGCAGCCAAGAAGGGTGGGGGGAGCAGTACTTC.

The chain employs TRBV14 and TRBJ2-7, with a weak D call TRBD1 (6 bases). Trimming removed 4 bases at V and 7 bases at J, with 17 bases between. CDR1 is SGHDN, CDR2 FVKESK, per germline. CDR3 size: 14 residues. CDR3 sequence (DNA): TGTGCCAGCAGCCGGTCCGCCTTAGGGGGAGAGCAGTACTTC. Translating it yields CASSRSALGGEQYF.